This entry lists 5 T cell receptor beta chains sequenced from one sample in a study of blood T cell repertoires in COVID-19. Sequencing used immunoSEQ multiplex PCR; TCRdb keeps in-frame clones, though not all of them. This table has approximately 100,000 clones, less than 85% appearing once. Sequencing input: peripheral blood. These receptors originate from a man between 65 and 79 years old with active or convalescent COVID-19.

V usage is TRBV6-2 or TRBV6-3 and J usage is TRBJ2-1, with TRBD2 matching over 11 bases. The CDR3 covers 18 residues. Looked up from germline, CDR1 is MNHEY and CDR2 is SVGEGT. J gave up 6 bases and V 0 bases, and 10 bases lay outside the gene matches. The CDR3 loop is CASSYSKGLAGGINEQFF. CDR3 sequence (DNA): TGTGCCAGCAGTTACTCGAAAGGGCTAGCGGGGGGCATCAATGAGCAGTTCTTC.

This clone was observed a few times. The chain's CDR3 is CASSQDRGYGQPQHF. DNA of the CDR3: TGTGCCAGCAGCCAAGATCGGGGGTATGGTCAGCCCCAGCATTTT. V is TRBV4-2 and J is TRBJ1-5; D is possibly TRBD1 (5 bases). This CDR3 region has 15 residues. CDR1 and CDR2 (germline): LGHNA, YNFKEQ. Trimming shortened V by 0 bases and J by 6 bases, and 12 bases separated the two germline ends.

V gene TRBV7-4 combines with J gene TRBJ1-5; 8 bases map to TRBD1. Germline lookup yields CDR1 SGHVT and CDR2 SQSDAQ. The CDR3 has 16 residues. Trimming at V came to 1 base and at J to 3 bases, leaving 5 bases not matched to a gene. The CDR3 spells CASSLGTGTYNQPQHF. The CDR3 bases are TGTGCCAGCAGCTTAGGGACAGGGACTTACAATCAGCCCCAGCATTTT.

V gene TRBV11-3 combines with J gene TRBJ2-5, with 10 nucleotides matching TRBD1. Per germline, CDR1 SGHNT and CDR2 YENEEA. Trimming cost V 5 bases and J 0 bases; bases outside gene matches: 3. The CDR3 has 15 amino acids. The CDR3 nucleotides are TGTGCCAGCAGCCGCGGGACAGGGGACCAAGAGACCCAGTACTTC. Its translation: CASSRGTGDQETQYF. Full variable domain (missing parts from reference TRBV11-3 and TRBJ2-5): EAGVVQSPRYKIIEKKQPVAFWCNPISGHNTLYWYLQNLGQGPELLIRYENEEAVDDSQLPKDRFSAERLKGVDSTLKIQPAELGDSAVYLCASSRGTGDQETQYFGPGTRLLVL.

This chain joins TRBV9 and TRBJ1-1, with unresolved D. This CDR3 is 13 amino acids long. V shed 2 bases and J shed 6 bases, with 11 bases lying between them. From germline, CDR1 is SGDLS and CDR2 YYNGEE. The CDR3 DNA is TGTGCCAGCAGCGTTAACCCTAGCGCTGAAGCTTTCTTT. It is translated as CASSVNPSAEAFF.